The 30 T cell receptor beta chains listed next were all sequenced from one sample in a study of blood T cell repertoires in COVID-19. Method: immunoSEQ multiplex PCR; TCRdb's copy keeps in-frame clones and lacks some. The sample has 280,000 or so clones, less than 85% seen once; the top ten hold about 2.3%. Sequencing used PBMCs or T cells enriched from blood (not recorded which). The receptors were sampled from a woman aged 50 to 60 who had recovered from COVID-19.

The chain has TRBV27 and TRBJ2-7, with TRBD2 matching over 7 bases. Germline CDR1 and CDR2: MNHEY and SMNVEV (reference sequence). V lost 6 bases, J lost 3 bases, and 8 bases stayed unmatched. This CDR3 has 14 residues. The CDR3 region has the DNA TGTGCCAGCAGCCCGACTAGCACGGTCTACGAGCAGTACTTC. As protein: CASSPTSTVYEQYF.

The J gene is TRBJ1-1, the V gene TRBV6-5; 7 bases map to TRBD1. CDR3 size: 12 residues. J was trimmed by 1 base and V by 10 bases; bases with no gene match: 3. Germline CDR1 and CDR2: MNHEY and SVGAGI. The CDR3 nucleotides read TGTGCCACCCGGACAGGGAACACTGAAGCTTTCTTT. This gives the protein CATRTGNTEAFF.

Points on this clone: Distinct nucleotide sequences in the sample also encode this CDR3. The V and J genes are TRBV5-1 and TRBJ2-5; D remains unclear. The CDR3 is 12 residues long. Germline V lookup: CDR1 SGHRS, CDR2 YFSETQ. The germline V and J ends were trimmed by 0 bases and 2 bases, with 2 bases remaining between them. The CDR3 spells CASSLAQETQYF. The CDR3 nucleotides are TGCGCCAGCAGCTTGGCTCAAGAGACCCAGTACTTC.

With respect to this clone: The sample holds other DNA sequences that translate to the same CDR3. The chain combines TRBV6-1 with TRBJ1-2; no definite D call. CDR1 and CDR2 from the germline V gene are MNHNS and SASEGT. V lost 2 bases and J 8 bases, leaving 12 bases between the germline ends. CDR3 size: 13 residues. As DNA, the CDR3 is TGTGCCAGCAGTGAAAGCGGGATTGGAGGCTACACCTTC. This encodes CASSESGIGGYTF.

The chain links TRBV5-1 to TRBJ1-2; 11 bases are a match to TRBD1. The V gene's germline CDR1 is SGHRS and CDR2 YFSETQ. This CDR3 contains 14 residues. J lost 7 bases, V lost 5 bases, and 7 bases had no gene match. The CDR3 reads CASRATGTGGGYTF. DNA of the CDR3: TGCGCCAGCAGGGCTACCGGGACAGGGGGTGGCTACACCTTC.

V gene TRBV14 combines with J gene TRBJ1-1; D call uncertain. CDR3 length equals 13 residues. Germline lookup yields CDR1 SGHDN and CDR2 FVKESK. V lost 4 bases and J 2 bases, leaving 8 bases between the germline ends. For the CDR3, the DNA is TGTGCCAGCAGCCGGCAATTAAACACTGAAGCTTTCTTT. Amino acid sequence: CASSRQLNTEAFF.

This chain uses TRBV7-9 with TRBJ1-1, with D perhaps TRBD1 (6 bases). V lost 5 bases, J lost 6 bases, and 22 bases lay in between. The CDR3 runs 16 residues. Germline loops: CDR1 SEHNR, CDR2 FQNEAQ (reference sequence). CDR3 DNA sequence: TGTGCCAGCAGCCAATGGCTGGGGGCGAAGTCCTCTGAAGCTTTCTTT. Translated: CASSQWLGAKSSEAFF.

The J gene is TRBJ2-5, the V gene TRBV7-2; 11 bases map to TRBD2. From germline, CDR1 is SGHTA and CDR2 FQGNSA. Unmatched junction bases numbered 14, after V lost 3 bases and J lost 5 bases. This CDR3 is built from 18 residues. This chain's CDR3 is CASSFFPRLAGQRETQYF. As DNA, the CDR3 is TGTGCCAGCAGCTTTTTCCCCCGACTAGCGGGACAGAGGGAGACCCAGTACTTC.

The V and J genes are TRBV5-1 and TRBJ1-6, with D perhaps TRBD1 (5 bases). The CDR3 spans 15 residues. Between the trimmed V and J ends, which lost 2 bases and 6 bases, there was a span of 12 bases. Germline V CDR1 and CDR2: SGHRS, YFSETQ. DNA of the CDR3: TGCGCCAGCAGCTTTGACGGGGGAGGTAATTCACCCCTCCACTTT. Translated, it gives CASSFDGGGNSPLHF.

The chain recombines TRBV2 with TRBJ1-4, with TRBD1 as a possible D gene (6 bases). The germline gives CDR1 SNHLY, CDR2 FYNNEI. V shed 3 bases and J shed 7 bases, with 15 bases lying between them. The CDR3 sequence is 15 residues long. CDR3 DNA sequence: TGTGCCAGCAGTGATATGCCAGGGGTGGGTGAAAAACTGTTTTTT. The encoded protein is CASSDMPGVGEKLFF.

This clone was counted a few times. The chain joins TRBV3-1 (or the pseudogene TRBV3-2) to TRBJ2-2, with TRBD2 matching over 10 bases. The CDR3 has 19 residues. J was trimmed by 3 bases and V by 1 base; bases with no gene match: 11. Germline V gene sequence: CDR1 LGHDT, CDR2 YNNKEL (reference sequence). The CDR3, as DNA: TGTGCCAGCAGCCAAGTTCTTGCTAGCGGGGGCCTCCACACCGGGGAGCTGTTTTTT. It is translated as CASSQVLASGGLHTGELFF.

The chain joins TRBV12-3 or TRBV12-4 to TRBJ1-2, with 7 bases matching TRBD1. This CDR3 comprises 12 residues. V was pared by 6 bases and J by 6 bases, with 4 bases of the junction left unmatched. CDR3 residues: CASSRQGNGYTF. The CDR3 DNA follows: TGTGCCAGCAGCCGACAGGGTAATGGCTACACCTTC.

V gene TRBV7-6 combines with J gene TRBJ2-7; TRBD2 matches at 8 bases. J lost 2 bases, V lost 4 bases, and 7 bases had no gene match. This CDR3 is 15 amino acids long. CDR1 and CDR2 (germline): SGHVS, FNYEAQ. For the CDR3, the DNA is TGTGCCAGCAGCTCGGTCGCGGGGGGCGCCTACGAGCAGTACTTC. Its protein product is CASSSVAGGAYEQYF.

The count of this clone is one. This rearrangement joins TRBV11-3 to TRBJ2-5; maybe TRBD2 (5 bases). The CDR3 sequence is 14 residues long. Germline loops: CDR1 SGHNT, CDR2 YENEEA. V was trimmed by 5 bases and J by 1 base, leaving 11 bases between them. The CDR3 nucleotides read TGTGCCAGCAGCCCAGGACTGCTCCAAGAGACCCAGTACTTC. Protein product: CASSPGLLQETQYF. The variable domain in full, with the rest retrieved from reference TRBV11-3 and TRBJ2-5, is EAGVVQSPRYKIIEKKQPVAFWCNPISGHNTLYWYLQNLGQGPELLIRYENEEAVDDSQLPKDRFSAERLKGVDSTLKIQPAELGDSAVYLCASSPGLLQETQYFGPGTRLLVL.

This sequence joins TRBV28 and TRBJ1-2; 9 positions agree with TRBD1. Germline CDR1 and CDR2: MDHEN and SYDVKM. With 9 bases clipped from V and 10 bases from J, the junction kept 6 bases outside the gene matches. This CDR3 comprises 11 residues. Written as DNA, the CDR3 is TGTGCCAGTCGGGACAGGGAGCACTACACCTTC. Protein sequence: CASRDREHYTF.

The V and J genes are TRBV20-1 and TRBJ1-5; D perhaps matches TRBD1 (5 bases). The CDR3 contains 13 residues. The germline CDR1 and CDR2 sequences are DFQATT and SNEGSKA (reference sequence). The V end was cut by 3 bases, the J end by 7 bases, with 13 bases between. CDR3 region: CSASALWGQPQHF. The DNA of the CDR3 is TGCAGTGCTAGTGCCCTCTGGGGCCAGCCCCAGCATTTT.

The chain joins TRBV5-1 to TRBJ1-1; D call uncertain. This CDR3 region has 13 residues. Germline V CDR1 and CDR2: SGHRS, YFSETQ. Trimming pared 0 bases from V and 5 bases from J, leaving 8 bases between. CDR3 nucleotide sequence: TGCGCCAGCAGCTTGGCCTCAGAAACTGAAGCTTTCTTT. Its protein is CASSLASETEAFF.

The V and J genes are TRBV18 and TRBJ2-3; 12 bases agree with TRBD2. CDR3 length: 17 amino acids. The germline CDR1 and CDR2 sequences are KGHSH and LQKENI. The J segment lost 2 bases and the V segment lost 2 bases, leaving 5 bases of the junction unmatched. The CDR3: CASSPASGGDFTDTQYF. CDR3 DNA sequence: TGTGCCAGCTCACCAGCTAGCGGGGGGGATTTCACAGATACGCAGTATTTT.

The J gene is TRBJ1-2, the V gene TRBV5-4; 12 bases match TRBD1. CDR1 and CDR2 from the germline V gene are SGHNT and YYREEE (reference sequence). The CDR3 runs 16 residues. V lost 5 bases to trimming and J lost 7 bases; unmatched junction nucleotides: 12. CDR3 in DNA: TGTGCCAGCAGTTCTATCAGGGACAGGGGGCTCACTGGCTACACCTTC. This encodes CASSSIRDRGLTGYTF.

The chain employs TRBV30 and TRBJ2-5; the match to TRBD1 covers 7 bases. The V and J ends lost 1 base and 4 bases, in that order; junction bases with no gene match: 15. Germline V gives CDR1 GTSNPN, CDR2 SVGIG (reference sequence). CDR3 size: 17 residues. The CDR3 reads CAWSATTPAGGVETQYF. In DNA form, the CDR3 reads TGTGCCTGGAGTGCAACCACCCCGGCAGGGGGTGTAGAGACCCAGTACTTC.

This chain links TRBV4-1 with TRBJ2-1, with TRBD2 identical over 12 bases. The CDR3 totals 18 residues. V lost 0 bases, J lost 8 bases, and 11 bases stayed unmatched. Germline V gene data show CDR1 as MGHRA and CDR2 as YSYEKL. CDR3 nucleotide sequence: TGCGCCAGCAGCCAAGATGGGCTAGCGGGAGGGCGGGGGGATGAGCAGTTCTTC. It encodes CASSQDGLAGGRGDEQFF.

This CDR3 reads CASSAYRGKFF. The CDR3 DNA reads TGTGCCAGCAGCGCTTACAGGGGAAAGTTCTTC. The rearrangement uses TRBV6-5 and TRBJ2-1, with 7 bases that match TRBD1. Germline V gives CDR1 MNHEY, CDR2 SVGAGI. This CDR3 comprises 11 residues. V dropped 6 bases and J dropped 14; count of bases not matched to a gene: 7.

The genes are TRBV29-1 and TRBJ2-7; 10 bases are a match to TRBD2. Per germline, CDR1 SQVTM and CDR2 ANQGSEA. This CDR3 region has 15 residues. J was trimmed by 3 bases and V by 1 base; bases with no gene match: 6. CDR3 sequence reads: CSVEGPGTSDYEQYF. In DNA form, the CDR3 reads TGCAGCGTTGAAGGACCCGGGACTAGCGACTACGAGCAGTACTTC.

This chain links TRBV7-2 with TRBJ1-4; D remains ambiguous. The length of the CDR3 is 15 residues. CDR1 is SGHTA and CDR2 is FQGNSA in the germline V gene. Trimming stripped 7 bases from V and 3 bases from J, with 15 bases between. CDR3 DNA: TGTGCCAGCACCCGACTAGGGTCGGCTAATGAAAAACTGTTTTTT. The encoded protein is CASTRLGSANEKLFF.

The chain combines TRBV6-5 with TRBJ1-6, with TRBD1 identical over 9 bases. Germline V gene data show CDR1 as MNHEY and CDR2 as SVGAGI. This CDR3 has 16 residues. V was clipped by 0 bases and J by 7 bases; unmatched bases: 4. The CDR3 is CASSYSSGTGNSPLHF. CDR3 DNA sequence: TGTGCCAGCAGTTACTCTAGCGGGACAGGGAATTCACCCCTCCACTTT.

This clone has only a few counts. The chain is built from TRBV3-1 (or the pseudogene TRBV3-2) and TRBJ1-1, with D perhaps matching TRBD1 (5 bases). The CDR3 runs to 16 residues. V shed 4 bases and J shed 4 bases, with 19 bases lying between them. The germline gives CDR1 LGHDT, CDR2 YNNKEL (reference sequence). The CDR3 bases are TGTGCCAGCAGCCTAATGTCGTCTAGGGGAGGCACTGAAGCTTTCTTT. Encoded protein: CASSLMSSRGGTEAFF.

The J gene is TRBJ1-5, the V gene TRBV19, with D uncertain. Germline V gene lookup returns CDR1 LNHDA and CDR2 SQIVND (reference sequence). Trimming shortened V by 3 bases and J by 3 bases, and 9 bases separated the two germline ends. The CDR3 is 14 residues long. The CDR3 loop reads CASSMRGYNQPQHF. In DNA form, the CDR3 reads TGTGCCAGTAGTATGAGAGGGTACAATCAGCCCCAGCATTTT.

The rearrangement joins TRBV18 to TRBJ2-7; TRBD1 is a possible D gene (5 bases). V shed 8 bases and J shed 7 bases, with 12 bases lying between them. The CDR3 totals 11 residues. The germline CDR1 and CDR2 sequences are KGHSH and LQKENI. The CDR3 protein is CASQGPNEQYF. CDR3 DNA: TGTGCCAGCCAGGGCCCCAATGAGCAGTACTTC.

The DNA for the CDR3 is TGTGCCAGCAGCTTAGAAGGGGTGGCAGATACGCAGTATTTT. As protein: CASSLEGVADTQYF. The chain uses TRBV13 and TRBJ2-3; weak D call: TRBD1 (5 bases). The CDR3 totals 14 residues. Trimming left V 1 base short and J 4 bases short, with 9 bases between. Germline CDR1 reads PRHDT; CDR2 reads FYEKMQ (reference sequence).

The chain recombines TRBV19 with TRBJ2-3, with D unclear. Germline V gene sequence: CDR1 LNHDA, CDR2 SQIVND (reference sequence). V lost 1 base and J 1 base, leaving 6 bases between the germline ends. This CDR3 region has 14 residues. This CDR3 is CASSIGGRTDTQYF. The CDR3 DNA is TGTGCCAGTAGTATAGGCGGTCGCACAGATACGCAGTATTTT.